Each of the 27 T cell receptor beta chains below was sequenced from the same sample in a study of Ad26.COV2.S vaccination and SARS-CoV-2 variants. Sequenced by immunoSEQ multiplex PCR; TCRdb stores in-frame clones only, minus some. The sample contains about 370,000 clones, about nine tenths of which appear only once. Noted treatment: about 20 received Ad26.COV2.S at low or high dose, single or two shots; 5 received placebo; per-sample allocation not given. The study sampled participants on day 63 after the first vaccine or placebo injection. The starting material was peripheral blood, obtained in a trial of Ad26.COV2.S vaccine versus placebo. The receptors come from a person aged 18-65 years who received the Ad26.COV2.S COVID-19 vaccine or a placebo.

This chain connects TRBV15 to TRBJ2-3, with 7 bases that match TRBD2. Germline V gene sequence: CDR1 LNHNV, CDR2 YYDKDF (reference sequence). This CDR3 region has 18 residues. Germline trimming cut 0 bases from V and 2 bases from J; bases unmatched to any gene: 11. The CDR3 coding sequence is TGTGCCACCAGCAGAGATGTGGCTAGCGGAGCCCTCACAGATACGCAGTATTTT. Encoded protein: CATSRDVASGALTDTQYF.

The chain couples TRBV5-1 to TRBJ2-2; 9 bases agree with TRBD2. Germline CDR1 SGHRS, CDR2 YFSETQ. The CDR3 covers 16 residues. V shed 4 bases and J 4 bases; nucleotides not matched to a gene: 8. The CDR3 DNA follows: TGCGCCAGCAGCCCAGGGGCGGGAGGGGCCACCGGGGAGCTGTTTTTT. Amino acids: CASSPGAGGATGELFF.

The gene calls are TRBV5-1 and TRBJ2-1, with 7 bases aligning to TRBD1. Germline trimming cut 0 bases from V and 9 bases from J; bases unmatched to any gene: 6. The germline V gene has CDR1 SGHRS and CDR2 YFSETQ. CDR3 size: 14 residues. CDR3 loop: CASSLGQGVREQFF. CDR3 bases: TGCGCCAGCAGCTTGGGACAGGGTGTCCGTGAGCAGTTCTTC.

V is TRBV5-1 and J is TRBJ2-7, with D maybe TRBD1 (6 bases). The CDR3 runs to 13 residues. The V gene's germline CDR1 is SGHRS and CDR2 YFSETQ. V lost 4 bases to trimming and J lost 0 bases, with 8 bases between them. The DNA of the CDR3 is TGCGCCAGCAGCCCACAGGGCTCCTACGAGCAGTACTTC. Translating gives CASSPQGSYEQYF.

The chain employs TRBV7-2 and TRBJ1-1; tentatively, D is TRBD1 (6 bases). In germline, CDR1 is SGHTA, CDR2 FQGNSA. This CDR3 contains 15 residues. Trimming shortened V by 7 bases and J by 4 bases, and 19 bases separated the two germline ends. The DNA of the CDR3 is TGTGCCAGCATCCCCCCCTGGGGGCCCCGCACTGAAGCTTTCTTT. Translating it yields CASIPPWGPRTEAFF. Together with reference TRBV7-2 and TRBJ1-1, the CDR3 gives the full variable domain: GAGVSQSPSNKVTEKGKDVELRCDPISGHTALYWYRQSLGQGLEFLIYFQGNSAPDKSGLPSDRFSAERTGGSVSTLTIQRTQQEDSAVYLCASIPPWGPRTEAFFGQGTRLTVV.

Only a few counts were recorded for this clone. V is TRBV7-2 and J is TRBJ2-5; 9 nucleotides match TRBD1. The germline CDR1 and CDR2 sequences are SGHTA and FQGNSA. Germline trimming cut 5 bases from V and 6 bases from J; bases unmatched to any gene: 7. CDR3 length: 14 residues. The chain's CDR3 is CASSRDRAWKTQYF. The CDR3 DNA sequence: TGTGCCAGCAGCCGGGACAGGGCATGGAAGACCCAGTACTTC.

This sequence joins TRBV5-1 and TRBJ2-7, with 7 bases fitting TRBD2. The CDR3 sequence is 16 residues long. Germline-derived CDR1 and CDR2 are SGHRS and YFSETQ. Losses at the gene ends were 4 bases for V and 6 bases for J; bases not matched to a gene: 16. The CDR3 coding sequence is TGCGCCAGCAGCCTATTGAGGGGAGGGCCCTCAGGCGAGCAGTACTTC. This codes for CASSLLRGGPSGEQYF.

This chain uses TRBV6-6 with TRBJ1-6; 11 nucleotides align to TRBD1. CDR1 is MNHNY and CDR2 is SVGAGI in the germline V gene (reference sequence). The CDR3 extends over 15 amino acids. With 10 bases clipped from V and 6 bases from J, the junction kept 8 bases outside the gene matches. The CDR3: CATADRGLGNSPLHF. In DNA form, the CDR3 reads TGTGCCACCGCGGACAGGGGGCTAGGTAATTCACCCCTCCACTTT.

This clone has a single count. The chain recombines TRBV5-1 with TRBJ2-1, with a tentative D call TRBD1 (5 bases). CDR3 size: 16 residues. Trimming left V 0 bases short and J 1 base short, with 11 bases between. Germline V gene sequence: CDR1 SGHRS, CDR2 YFSETQ. The CDR3 region has the DNA TGCGCCAGCAGCTTGGTGGGGCTAGGGTCCTACAATGAGCAGTTCTTC. Its translation: CASSLVGLGSYNEQFF.

This chain's CDR3 is CASSLGYGTEETQYF. The CDR3 DNA sequence: TGTGCCAGCAGCTTGGGATACGGAACCGAAGAGACCCAGTACTTC. This chain uses TRBV5-4 with TRBJ2-5; D is undetermined. Trimming stripped 0 bases from V and 3 bases from J, with 12 bases between. The CDR3 is 15 residues long. Germline V gene sequence: CDR1 SGHNT, CDR2 YYREEE (reference sequence). The whole variable domain, filled in from reference TRBV5-4 and TRBJ2-5, reads ETGVTQSPTHLIKTRGQQVTLRCSSQSGHNTVSWYQQALGQGPQFIFQYYREEENGRGNFPPRFSGLQFPNYSSELNVNALELDDSALYLCASSLGYGTEETQYFGPGTRLLVL.

This chain joins TRBV7-9 and TRBJ2-7; no clear D. This CDR3 region has 12 residues. V lost 4 bases and J lost 4, with 8 bases in between. Germline V lookup: CDR1 SEHNR, CDR2 FQNEAQ (reference sequence). Here the CDR3 reads CASSSQIYEQYF. The CDR3 nucleotides read TGTGCCAGCAGCTCCCAGATTTACGAGCAGTACTTC.

Here the CDR3 DNA reads TGCGCCAGCAGTTCGACTAGCGGGAGCAATGAGCAGTTCTTC. Translating gives CASSSTSGSNEQFF. The chain uses TRBV5-1 and TRBJ2-1; the match to TRBD2 covers 12 bases. Germline-derived CDR1 and CDR2 are SGHRS and YFSETQ. This CDR3 is built from 14 residues. V shed 5 bases and J 6 bases; nucleotides not matched to a gene: 3.

This clone was seen a few times. V and J are TRBV5-1 and TRBJ2-1, with 12 nucleotides matching TRBD2. This CDR3 region has 17 residues. CDR1 is SGHRS and CDR2 is YFSETQ in the germline V gene. With V trimmed by 0 bases and J by 10 bases, 11 bases remained unmatched. Here the CDR3 DNA reads TGCGCCAGCAGCTTGGGCACCCGACTAGCGGGAGACCGGGAGCAGTTCTTC. The encoded protein is CASSLGTRLAGDREQFF.

The CDR3 region is CASSQVTQGPRKLFF. DNA of the CDR3: TGTGCCAGCAGCCAAGTGACTCAGGGACCGAGAAAACTGTTTTTT. The chain joins TRBV4-2 to TRBJ1-4, with D possibly TRBD1 on 5 matching bases. CDR3 length: 15 amino acids. Germline loops: CDR1 LGHNA, CDR2 YNFKEQ. The V gene lost 1 base and the J gene lost 10 bases, with 16 bases spanning the gap.

The chain recombines TRBV5-1 with TRBJ2-3, with 8 bases aligning to TRBD2. Germline assignment: CDR1 SGHRS and CDR2 YFSETQ. V shed 4 bases, J shed 2 bases, and the junction held 12 bases outside the gene matches. The CDR3 sequence is 17 residues long. Written as DNA, the CDR3 is TGCGCCAGCAGCCTGGGTGTCTCAGCGGGGGTCACAGATACGCAGTATTTT. Its translation: CASSLGVSAGVTDTQYF.

This sequence joins TRBV6-2 or TRBV6-3 and TRBJ1-1, with TRBD1 matching over 7 bases. The CDR3 is 15 amino acids. Losses at the gene ends were 6 bases for V and 1 base for J; bases not matched to a gene: 8. CDR1 is MNHEY, CDR2 SVGEGT, per germline. CDR3 region: CASSRSGTANTEAFF. The CDR3 DNA follows: TGTGCCAGCAGCCGATCCGGGACAGCGAACACTGAAGCTTTCTTT.

This rearrangement joins TRBV6-4 to TRBJ1-2; D gene uncertain. The V gene's germline CDR1 is MRHNA and CDR2 SNTAGT. CDR3 size: 17 residues. V was clipped by 6 bases and J by 0 bases, with 20 bases between them. CDR3 DNA: TGTGCCAGCAGACGCGGTCGAGCCACGTTAGCTAACTATGGCTACACCTTC. Protein: CASRRGRATLANYGYTF.

This chain joins TRBV2 and TRBJ1-2; TRBD1 matches at 10 bases. Germline trimming cut 8 bases from V and 3 bases from J; bases unmatched to any gene: 9. The CDR3 has 15 residues. CDR1 is SNHLY and CDR2 is FYNNEI in the germline V gene. The CDR3 coding sequence is TGTGCCAGCGCCTTCATGACAGGGGGCTACTATGGCTACACCTTC. Its protein is CASAFMTGGYYGYTF. The whole variable domain, filled in from reference TRBV2 and TRBJ1-2, reads EPEVTQTPSHQVTQMGQEVILRCVPISNHLYFYWYRQILGQKVEFLVSFYNNEISEKSEIFDDQFSVERPDGSNFTLKIRSTKLEDSAMYFCASAFMTGGYYGYTFGSGTRLTVV.

V gene TRBV30 combines with J gene TRBJ2-7, with a tentative D call TRBD1 (5 bases). This CDR3 spans 11 amino acids. Trimming cost V 6 bases and J 2 bases, with 8 bases left between them. Germline loops: CDR1 GTSNPN, CDR2 SVGIG (reference sequence). For the CDR3, the DNA is TGTGCCTGTGGACACCCCTACGAGCAGTACTTC. Translation: CACGHPYEQYF.

This clone was seen more than once but under ten times. J is TRBJ1-3 and V is TRBV7-9; no clear D gene. Per germline, CDR1 SEHNR and CDR2 FQNEAQ (reference sequence). This CDR3 has 14 residues. The V end lost 3 bases, the J end lost 3 bases, and 9 bases lay between the germline ends. As DNA, the CDR3 is TGTGCCAGCAGCTTTACTGGGAGTGGAAACACCATATATTTT. Translation gives CASSFTGSGNTIYF.

V is TRBV28 and J is TRBJ1-4; D is undetermined. Germline assignment: CDR1 MDHEN and CDR2 SYDVKM. The CDR3 sequence is 15 residues long. Trimming removed 4 bases at V and 8 bases at J, with 17 bases between. For the CDR3, the DNA is TGTGCCAGCAGTTCCTCCTCCGGCAGCATCGAAAAACTGTTTTTT. Its translation: CASSSSSGSIEKLFF.

The rearrangement joins TRBV7-3 to TRBJ1-2, with D possibly being TRBD1 (5 bases). The CDR3 has 17 residues. V shed 5 bases and J shed 6 bases, with 25 bases lying between them. Germline V gene sequence: CDR1 SGHTA, CDR2 FQGTGA. The CDR3 nucleotides read TGTGCCAGCAGCGCCCTCCCGGGCCGGGGGGAGGGGAATGGCTACACCTTC. Encoded protein: CASSALPGRGEGNGYTF.

This chain connects TRBV4-3 to TRBJ1-4, with 10 bases fitting TRBD1. Germline CDR1 reads LGHNA; CDR2 reads YSLEER. The J segment lost 8 bases and the V segment lost 0 bases, leaving 9 bases of the junction unmatched. This CDR3 has 17 residues. The chain's CDR3 is CASSQERTGTGVEKLFF. The DNA of the CDR3 is TGCGCCAGCAGCCAAGAACGAACCGGGACAGGGGTGGAAAAACTGTTTTTT.

The table lists this clone with a count of one. The chain carries TRBV19 and TRBJ2-2, with a possible D match to TRBD1 (6 bases). V was trimmed by 2 bases and J by 6 bases, leaving 16 bases between them. This CDR3 comprises 16 residues. CDR1 LNHDA and CDR2 SQIVND come from the germline V gene (reference sequence). The CDR3 is CASSISRGPGAGELFF. CDR3 nucleotide sequence: TGTGCCAGTAGTATATCCCGTGGCCCAGGGGCCGGGGAGCTGTTTTTT.

The rearrangement uses TRBV29-1 and TRBJ2-1; D uncertain. The CDR3 sequence is 9 residues long. Trimming shortened V by 4 bases and J by 8 bases, and 3 bases separated the two germline ends. The germline V gene has CDR1 SQVTM and CDR2 ANQGSEA. The CDR3 is CSVAHEQFF. In DNA, the CDR3 is TGCAGCGTTGCACATGAGCAGTTCTTC.

The rearrangement uses TRBV28 and TRBJ2-1, with 8 bases lining up with TRBD1. There are 15 residues in the CDR3. V was clipped by 4 bases and J by 9 bases; unmatched bases: 11. Germline V lookup: CDR1 MDHEN, CDR2 SYDVKM. DNA for the CDR3: TGTGCCAGCAGTTCCCCGGGACAGGCCTTCGGTGAGCAGTTCTTC. Its protein is CASSSPGQAFGEQFF.

This chain links TRBV19 with TRBJ2-7, with TRBD2 matching over 12 bases. The CDR3 spans 14 residues. The J segment lost 7 bases and the V segment lost 7 bases, leaving 8 bases of the junction unmatched. The germline gives CDR1 LNHDA, CDR2 SQIVND (reference sequence). CDR3 region: CASTKSSGRGEQYF. CDR3 DNA: TGTGCCAGTACCAAGTCTAGCGGGAGGGGGGAGCAGTACTTC.